These T cell receptor beta chains were read from a single sample in a study of blood T cells in healthy people across ages. TCRdb processed the 5' RACE reads anew with MiXCR; each CDR3 protein has one entry. The sample lists around 800,000 distinct CDR3 sequences; less than 70% were seen once. The sequenced material came from blood. The source of these receptors is a man older than 75 in good health. The CDR3 runs from the conserved cysteine through the conserved F or W. The order of the fields is J gene, clone size, V gene, D gene, CDR3 protein, CDR3 DNA. The D gene is left open where the match is weak. Clone size appears in some rows only: once, few, many, or a class for an expanded clone.

J: TRBJ2-4
size: NA
V: TRBV10-3
D: TRBD2
CDR3: CAISESKRGDLNIQYF
DNA: TGTGCCATCAGTGAGTCGAAGCGGGGGGATCTAAACATTCAGTACTTC

J: TRBJ2-4
size: few
V: TRBV5-1
D: NA
CDR3: CASSFVGARNIQYF
DNA: TGCGCCAGCAGCTTCGTGGGAGCAAGAAACATTCAGTACTTC

J: TRBJ1-5
size: few
V: TRBV29-1
D: NA
CDR3: CSVEGGQGQPQHF
DNA: TGCAGCGTTGAAGGGGGGCAGGGTCAGCCCCAGCATTTT

J: TRBJ2-2
size: NA
V: TRBV28
D: NA
CDR3: CASSLRGRENTGELFF
DNA: TGTGCCAGCAGTTTAAGGGGGAGGGAGAACACCGGGGAGCTGTTTTTT

J: TRBJ1-1
size: NA
V: TRBV29-1
D: NA
CDR3: CSVPPGGPGNTEAFF
DNA: TGCAGCGTCCCTCCCGGGGGACCGGGGAACACTGAAGCTTTCTTT

J: TRBJ2-4
size: once
V: TRBV5-1
D: TRBD2
CDR3: CASGFQLAMGLNEQYF
DNA: TGCGCCAGCGGCTTCCAACTAGCGATGGGGCTGAATGAGCAGTACTTC

J: TRBJ2-1
size: NA
V: TRBV12-3/TRBV12-4
D: NA
CDR3: CASRGSNEQFF
DNA: TGTGCCAGCCGAGGTTCCAATGAGCAGTTCTTC

J: TRBJ2-2
size: NA
V: TRBV7-6
D: NA
CDR3: CASSATGLGELFF
DNA: TGTGCCAGCAGCGCCACAGGCCTCGGGGAGCTGTTTTTT

J: TRBJ2-1
size: NA
V: TRBV5-1
D: TRBD2
CDR3: CASSSAGTSTEQFF
DNA: TGCGCCAGCAGCTCTGCAGGGACTAGCACTGAGCAGTTCTTC

J: TRBJ1-5
size: NA
V: TRBV6-4
D: NA
CDR3: CASSESSNQPQHF
DNA: TGTGCCAGCAGCGAATCCAGCAATCAGCCCCAGCATTTT

J: TRBJ1-1
size: NA
V: TRBV20-1
D: NA
CDR3: CSADYGHLRGTEAFF
DNA: TGCAGTGCGGACTACGGACACCTTAGGGGCACTGAAGCTTTCTTT

J: TRBJ1-1
size: few
V: TRBV29-1
D: NA
CDR3: CSVDYPIGKAFF
DNA: TGCAGCGTTGATTATCCGATAGGCAAAGCTTTCTTT

J: TRBJ2-5
size: NA
V: TRBV18
D: NA
CDR3: CASSPIKTPQETQYF
DNA: TGTGCCAGCTCACCCATCAAAACGCCCCAAGAGACCCAGTACTTC

J: TRBJ2-7
size: NA
V: TRBV12-3/TRBV12-4
D: NA
CDR3: CASSLNGAYEQYF
DNA: TGTGCCAGCAGTTTAAATGGAGCCTACGAGCAGTACTTC

J: TRBJ1-5
size: once
V: TRBV15
D: NA
CDR3: CASSRDRQGGGQPQHF
DNA: TGTGCCTCCAGCAGAGATCGCCAGGGAGGAGGTCAGCCCCAGCATTTT

J: TRBJ2-1
size: NA
V: TRBV4-1
D: NA
CDR3: CASSRRGLEQFF
DNA: TGCGCCAGCAGCCGTCGGGGGCTTGAGCAGTTCTTC

J: TRBJ2-5
size: NA
V: TRBV20-1
D: TRBD2
CDR3: CRTTSGITSYREQYF
DNA: TGCCGTACCACTAGCGGGATAACTTCCTATCGGGAGCAGTACTTC

J: TRBJ2-5
size: NA
V: TRBV20-1
D: NA
CDR3: CSADTGRETQYF
DNA: TGCAGTGCGGACACAGGGAGGGAGACCCAGTACTTC

J: TRBJ1-2
size: once
V: TRBV20-1
D: NA
CDR3: CSTRYNYGYTF
DNA: TGCAGTACTAGGTATAACTATGGCTACACCTTC

J: TRBJ2-7
size: NA
V: TRBV6-1
D: NA
CDR3: CASASAWSSYEQYF
DNA: TGTGCCAGCGCATCAGCCTGGAGCTCCTACGAGCAGTACTTC

J: TRBJ1-6
size: NA
V: TRBV10-1
D: NA
CDR3: CASSEDSDSPLHF
DNA: TGCGCCAGCAGTGAGGATTCCGATTCACCCCTCCACTTT

J: TRBJ2-3
size: few
V: TRBV5-1
D: TRBD2
CDR3: CASSLWTSGSSTDTQYF
DNA: TGCGCCAGCAGCTTATGGACTAGCGGGTCTAGCACAGATACGCAGTATTTT

J: TRBJ1-6
size: few
V: TRBV2
D: NA
CDR3: CASSEALGLVNSPLHF
DNA: TGTGCCAGCAGTGAAGCGCTCGGTCTCGTCAATTCACCCCTCCACTTT

J: TRBJ2-5
size: NA
V: TRBV6-2/TRBV6-3
D: TRBD2
CDR3: CASSSSGRPVEQYF
DNA: TGTGCCAGCAGTTCTAGCGGGAGACCAGTTGAGCAGTACTTC

J: TRBJ2-1
size: NA
V: TRBV11-2
D: TRBD2
CDR3: CASSLDGRASDEQFF
DNA: TGTGCCAGCAGCTTAGACGGGAGGGCCAGCGATGAGCAGTTCTTC

J: TRBJ2-1
size: NA
V: TRBV6-6
D: NA
CDR3: CASSPYGILSYNEQFF
DNA: TGTGCCAGCAGTCCCTACGGAATCCTCTCCTACAATGAGCAGTTCTTC

J: TRBJ2-4
size: NA
V: TRBV7-2
D: NA
CDR3: CASSFDVTGRNIQYF
DNA: TGTGCCAGCAGCTTCGACGTAACGGGACGAAACATTCAGTACTTC

J: TRBJ2-7
size: NA
V: TRBV6-1
D: NA
CDR3: CASRTPGSGHEQYF
DNA: TGTGCCAGCCGCACGCCGGGATCGGGACACGAGCAGTACTTC

J: TRBJ2-7
size: NA
V: TRBV6-6
D: TRBD2
CDR3: CASSSASGLVVGYEQYF
DNA: TGTGCCAGCAGTTCCGCTAGCGGGCTAGTGGTCGGGTACGAGCAGTACTTC

J: TRBJ2-1
size: NA
V: TRBV20-1
D: TRBD2
CDR3: CSARIAGGPAFF
DNA: TGCAGTGCTAGGATAGCGGGAGGGCCGGCGTTCTTC

J: TRBJ2-1
size: NA
V: TRBV20-1
D: TRBD2
CDR3: CRVPSSGRGVEQFF
DNA: TGCAGGGTGCCTTCCAGCGGGAGGGGAGTTGAGCAGTTCTTC

J: TRBJ2-1
size: few
V: TRBV5-5
D: TRBD2
CDR3: CASSREAGEQFF
DNA: TGTGCCAGCAGCCGGGAGGCGGGAGAGCAGTTCTTC

J: TRBJ1-5
size: NA
V: TRBV2
D: TRBD1
CDR3: CASTATGGSNQPQHF
DNA: TGTGCCAGCACCGCGACAGGGGGATCCAATCAGCCCCAGCATTTT

J: TRBJ2-7
size: few
V: TRBV7-8
D: TRBD2
CDR3: CASSRRTSGSEQYF
DNA: TGTGCCAGCAGCCGGAGGACTAGCGGGAGCGAGCAGTACTTC

J: TRBJ2-7
size: few
V: TRBV7-3
D: TRBD1
CDR3: CASSPGQGRNEQYF
DNA: TGTGCCAGCAGTCCGGGACAGGGGAGGAACGAGCAGTACTTC

J: TRBJ2-1
size: NA
V: TRBV7-2
D: NA
CDR3: CASSLRTGNEQFF
DNA: TGTGCCAGCAGCTTAAGGACGGGCAATGAGCAGTTCTTC

J: TRBJ2-3
size: NA
V: TRBV2
D: NA
CDR3: CASSETAVYAYF
DNA: TGTGCCAGCAGTGAAACGGCGGTATACGCGTATTTT

J: TRBJ2-5
size: NA
V: TRBV10-1
D: NA
CDR3: CAITAGQETQYF
DNA: TGCGCCATTACGGCAGGTCAAGAGACCCAGTACTTC

J: TRBJ1-2
size: few
V: TRBV10-3
D: NA
CDR3: CAISESFGFGYGYTF
DNA: TGTGCCATCAGTGAATCCTTCGGCTTCGGCTATGGCTACACCTTC

J: TRBJ1-6
size: NA
V: TRBV7-2
D: TRBD1
CDR3: CASSFVTIRDRGPIRTPLHF
DNA: TGTGCCAGCAGCTTCGTCACTATCCGGGACAGGGGCCCGATCCGCACACCCCTCCACTTT

J: TRBJ2-1
size: NA
V: TRBV6-2/TRBV6-3
D: NA
CDR3: CASSRRTNNEQFF
DNA: TGTGCCAGCAGCAGGCGGACCAACAATGAGCAGTTCTTC

J: TRBJ1-5
size: NA
V: TRBV7-2
D: TRBD1
CDR3: CASSSVGTGGNQPQHF
DNA: TGTGCCAGCAGCTCTGTCGGGACAGGGGGGAATCAGCCCCAGCATTTT

J: TRBJ2-3
size: NA
V: TRBV7-3
D: TRBD2
CDR3: CASSLMGGRAPDTRYF
DNA: TGTGCCAGCAGCTTAATGGGGGGGAGGGCCCCAGATACGCGGTATTTT

J: TRBJ2-1
size: NA
V: TRBV7-2
D: TRBD2
CDR3: CASSPKAGVINEQFF
DNA: TGTGCCAGCAGCCCTAAAGCGGGAGTGATAAATGAGCAGTTCTTC